This is a list of T cell receptor beta chains from one sample in a study of shared clonotypes between healthy human individuals. Libraries were prepared by immunoSEQ multiplex PCR; TCRdb keeps only in-frame clonotypes and omits some of them. This sample has 550,000 to 650,000 clones; about 96% occur once, and the top ten carry 0.11%. Material: naive CD8+ T cells sorted from blood. Receptor source: a woman aged 25 to 39 in good health. CDR3s include the opening cysteine and the closing phenylalanine or tryptophan. The D gene is left open where the match is weak. Size is stated for part of the rows, as once, few or many counts, or as a class when the clone is expanded.

j_call v_call clone_size d_call cdr3_nt cdr3_aa
TRBJ1-2 TRBV25-1 . . TGTGCCAGCAGTGAACAGGGGCAGGGGATTGGCTACACCTTC CASSEQGQGIGYTF
TRBJ2-3 TRBV11-2 . . TGTGCCAGCACCTTACGTGAAGATACGCAGTATTTT CASTLREDTQYF
TRBJ2-1 TRBV7-9 . TRBD1 TGTGCCAGCAGCCGCGGACAGGGGACCCACAATGAGCAGTTCTTC CASSRGQGTHNEQFF
TRBJ2-1 TRBV19 . TRBD2 TGTGCCTCTCAGCAGCGGGACTACAATGAGCAGTTCTTC CASQQRDYNEQFF
TRBJ2-1 TRBV5-4 . TRBD2 TGTGCCAGCAGCTCGGGTCCGAGACTAGCGAAGAATGAGCAGTTCTTC CASSSGPRLAKNEQFF
TRBJ2-1 TRBV7-9 . TRBD1 TGTGCCAGCAGTCATCCCGTGGGGGGGGACAGGGACTACAATGAGCAGTTCTTC CASSHPVGGDRDYNEQFF
TRBJ2-7 TRBV25-1 . . TGTGCCAGCAGTCCGACAAGTACCTACGAGCAGTACTTC CASSPTSTYEQYF
TRBJ2-7 TRBV27 . . TGTGCCAGCAGTTTAGGGACCCGGGCCGAGCAGTACTTC CASSLGTRAEQYF
TRBJ2-6 TRBV7-2 . TRBD1 TGTGCCAGCAGCCCGACAGGGTCCGGGGCCAACGTCCTGACTTTC CASSPTGSGANVLTF
TRBJ2-3 TRBV11-2 . . TGTGCCAGCAGCCGGGGGAGCGGAAGCACAGATACGCAGTATTTT CASSRGSGSTDTQYF
TRBJ2-5 TRBV19 once . TGTGCCAGTAGAGGGGCTTCCCAAGAGACCCAGTACTTC CASRGASQETQYF
TRBJ2-1 TRBV27 . . TGTGCCAGCAGGTGGATTGGCGGGTCGGGCAGGGATGAGCAGTTCTTC CASRWIGGSGRDEQFF
TRBJ1-2 TRBV7-9 . . TGTGCCAGCAGCTCCAATATCGGGGGCAGGGCCTATGGCTACACCTTC CASSSNIGGRAYGYTF
TRBJ2-1 TRBV23-1 . . TGCGCCAGCAGTCAATCCGTGCGTCGGAAAGGTGGGGAATACAATGAGCAGTTCTTC CASSQSVRRKGGEYNEQFF
TRBJ1-1 TRBV9 . . TGTGCCAGCAGCGCAGAACCGGGACGGAACACTGAAGCTTTCTTT CASSAEPGRNTEAFF
TRBJ2-1 TRBV5-5 . . TGTGCCAGCAGCTTGGAATTCAAGCGCGGTTTTCACAATGAGCAGTTCTTC CASSLEFKRGFHNEQFF